This T cell receptor beta chain came from a study of cytomegalovirus exposure and HLA in healthy donors. General study findings and limits: Later work found most CMV-associated TCR beta chains apparently HLA-restricted.

CDR3 length: 14 amino acids. Germline lookup yields CDR1 SGHRS and CDR2 YFSETQ. With 4 bases removed from V and 7 bases from J, the gap between germline ends came to 18 bases. Regarding this clone: Its antigen is still unknown.

PCR amplification relied on 60 Vbeta primers (plus 13 Jbeta primers). The table came from immunoSEQ multiplex PCR; TCRdb's copy has only in-frame clones and leaves some out. The sample lists 200,000 to 250,000 clones, more than 75% occurring once. The sample taken for sequencing was PBMCs. The TCR comes from a human donor in good health. The chain has TRBV5-1 and TRBJ2-7; TRBD2 might be the D (6 bases). CDR3 region: CASSIGTSRGEQYF. In nucleotides, the CDR3 is TGCGCCAGCAGCATCGGGACCAGCCGGGGGGAGCAGTACTTC. The variable domain in full, completed from reference TRBV5-1 and TRBJ2-7, reads KAGVTQTPRYLIKTRGQQVTLSCSPISGHRSVSWYQQTPGQGLQFLFEYFSETQRNKGNFPGRFSGRQFSNSRSEMNVSTLELGDSALYLCASSIGTSRGEQYFGPGTRLTVT.